Each of the 25 T cell receptor beta chains below was sequenced from the same sample in a study of T cell changes during pregnancy in multiple sclerosis. The table came from immunoSEQ multiplex PCR; TCRdb's copy has only in-frame clones and leaves some out. There are fewer than 60,000 clones in the sample; approximately 92% occur only once, and 0.64% lies in the top ten. This specimen consisted of CD4+ T cells from peripheral blood mononuclear cells, obtained after pregnancy. These receptors all come from a female donor with multiple sclerosis, enrolled in a pregnancy study.

The rearrangement uses TRBV9 and TRBJ2-1; maybe TRBD2 (6 bases). This CDR3 comprises 16 residues. V was shortened by 0 bases and J by 3 bases, with 13 bases between the two germline ends. Germline loops: CDR1 SGDLS, CDR2 YYNGEE. For the CDR3, the DNA is TGTGCCAGCAGCGTAGGGGGGGAGCCGGTCTACAATGAGCAGTTCTTC. This sequence encodes CASSVGGEPVYNEQFF.

V gene TRBV2 combines with J gene TRBJ2-3, with 8 bases identical to TRBD1. CDR1 and CDR2 from the germline V gene are SNHLY and FYNNEI. Trimming took 6 bases from V and 1 from J; bases not matched to a gene: 3. The CDR3 has 14 amino acids. The CDR3 reads CASRPDRGTDTQYF. The DNA for the CDR3 is TGTGCCAGCAGACCGGACAGGGGCACAGATACGCAGTATTTT.

V and J are TRBV19 and TRBJ2-1; D ambiguous. The CDR3 consists of 12 residues. The V end was cut by 3 bases, the J end by 6 bases, with 6 bases between. Germline V gives CDR1 LNHDA, CDR2 SQIVND (reference sequence). CDR3 nucleotides: TGTGCCAGTAGTATTGGCCCCAATGAGCAGTTCTTC. It codes for CASSIGPNEQFF. The full variable domain, rest sourced from reference TRBV19 and TRBJ2-1, is DGGITQSPKYLFRKEGQNVTLSCEQNLNHDAMYWYRQDPGQGLRLIYYSQIVNDFQKGDIAEGYSVSREKKESFPLTVTSAQKNPTAFYLCASSIGPNEQFFGPGTRLTVL.

The chain uses TRBV19 and TRBJ1-3; D might be TRBD1 (5 bases). CDR1 and CDR2 (germline): LNHDA, SQIVND (reference sequence). The CDR3 extends over 16 amino acids. V shed 1 base and J shed 0 bases, with 10 bases lying between them. The CDR3 region is CASSIVGALSGNTIYF. In DNA, the CDR3 is TGTGCCAGTAGTATAGTTGGGGCTCTCTCTGGAAACACCATATATTTT.

This chain uses TRBV7-2 with TRBJ1-5; D not resolved. Germline CDR1 is SGHTA and CDR2 is FQGNSA. Trimming shortened V by 2 bases and J by 6 bases, and 14 bases separated the two germline ends. The CDR3 sequence is 15 residues long. The CDR3 here is CASSLYSGSSQPQHF. The CDR3 DNA reads TGTGCCAGCAGCTTATACTCGGGGTCCAGTCAGCCCCAGCATTTT.

V usage is TRBV7-6 and J usage is TRBJ2-5; TRBD2 is a possible D gene (6 bases). The V end lost 5 bases, the J end lost 5 bases, and 18 bases lay between the germline ends. The length of the CDR3 is 15 residues. Germline V lookup: CDR1 SGHVS, CDR2 FNYEAQ. The CDR3 DNA sequence: TGTGCCAGCAGCCTCGGGACGCTAGCGAGGGAGACCCAGTACTTC. This gives the protein CASSLGTLARETQYF.

The chain has TRBV5-1 and TRBJ2-3; D is perhaps TRBD1 (7 bases). Trimming left V 1 base short and J 2 bases short, with 23 bases between. Germline V gene lookup returns CDR1 SGHRS and CDR2 YFSETQ. This CDR3 comprises 19 residues. The DNA for the CDR3 is TGCGCCAGCAGCTTGCCGGGGACAGAACTCGGGGGATACACAGATACGCAGTATTTT. It codes for CASSLPGTELGGYTDTQYF.

This CDR3 reads CASRPKTGSNQPQHF. The CDR3 DNA is TGTGCCAGCAGGCCGAAGACAGGTAGCAATCAGCCCCAGCATTTT. The chain links TRBV2 to TRBJ1-5; TRBD1 might be the D (6 bases). The CDR3 has 15 amino acids. CDR1 is SNHLY, CDR2 FYNNEI, per germline. The V gene lost 6 bases and the J gene lost 0 bases, with 12 bases spanning the gap.

This chain uses TRBV29-1 with TRBJ1-1; 9 bases align to TRBD1. From germline, CDR1 is SQVTM and CDR2 ANQGSEA. J lost 4 bases, V lost 7 bases, and 7 bases had no gene match. The CDR3 covers 13 residues. DNA of the CDR3: TGCAGCGCGGCCCCGACAGGGGGCACTGAAGCTTTCTTT. Translation: CSAAPTGGTEAFF.

This chain uses TRBV19 with TRBJ2-1; a possible D gene is TRBD1 (6 bases). The V end was cut by 5 bases, the J end by 0 bases, with 20 bases between. The CDR3 is 18 residues long. Per the germline V gene, CDR1 is LNHDA and CDR2 is SQIVND (reference sequence). The DNA of the CDR3 is TGTGCCAGTAGTTCCCCGACAGGTAACCGCGGCTCCTACAATGAGCAGTTCTTC. Its translation: CASSSPTGNRGSYNEQFF.

This clone was detected only once. This rearrangement joins TRBV19 to TRBJ1-1, with 8 bases matching TRBD1. Trimming removed 6 bases from V and 1 base from J; junction bases left unmatched: 4. The CDR3 runs 14 residues. Germline CDR1 LNHDA, CDR2 SQIVND (reference sequence). CDR3 DNA sequence: TGTGCCAGTAGACCCGGACAGGGGAACACTGAAGCTTTCTTT. This codes for CASRPGQGNTEAFF.

This rearrangement joins TRBV30 to TRBJ2-5; 8 positions agree with TRBD2. The J call could be wrong; TRBJ2-7 is a better fit for the DNA end. The V gene's germline CDR1 is GTSNPN and CDR2 SVGIG (reference sequence). The length of the CDR3 is 14 residues. CDR3 sequence reads: CAWSVLADTYEQYF. The DNA for the CDR3 is TGTGCCTGGAGTGTACTAGCGGATACCTACGAGCAGTACTTC.

This chain uses TRBV11-2 with TRBJ2-1; 10 positions match TRBD1. V shed 5 bases and J 2 bases; nucleotides not matched to a gene: 9. There are 17 residues in the CDR3. Germline loops: CDR1 SGHAT, CDR2 FQNNGV. CDR3 loop: CASSQRTGTGAYNEQFF. As DNA, the CDR3 is TGTGCCAGCAGCCAACGGACCGGGACAGGGGCCTACAATGAGCAGTTCTTC.

The rearrangement uses TRBV20-1 and TRBJ1-2; D perhaps matches TRBD1 (6 bases). The V and J ends lost 5 bases and 6 bases respectively, with 7 bases between them. Germline-derived CDR1 and CDR2 are DFQATT and SNEGSKA (reference sequence). CDR3 length: 10 amino acids. Written as DNA, the CDR3 is TGCAGTGCTTCAGGGGATGGCTACACCTTC. As protein: CSASGDGYTF.

The chain has TRBV30 and TRBJ1-3; no reliable D call. In germline, CDR1 is GTSNPN, CDR2 SVGIG (reference sequence). Between the trimmed V and J ends, which lost 1 base and 0 bases, there was a span of 13 bases. This CDR3 region has 16 residues. The CDR3 loop reads CAWSGQPKLSGNTIYF. In DNA, the CDR3 is TGTGCCTGGAGTGGCCAACCCAAACTCTCTGGAAACACCATATATTTT.

This clone is a singleton in its sample. This rearrangement joins TRBV2 to TRBJ2-7; the match to TRBD1 covers 9 bases. The CDR3 length is 14 residues. Germline V gene data show CDR1 as SNHLY and CDR2 as FYNNEI. Trimming at V came to 7 bases and at J to 3 bases, leaving 7 bases not matched to a gene. The chain's CDR3 is CASIEGTGLYEQYF. In DNA form, the CDR3 reads TGTGCCAGCATCGAAGGGACAGGGCTCTACGAGCAGTACTTC.

The chain uses TRBV6-1 and TRBJ1-3; tentative D call: TRBD1 (6 bases). V lost 2 bases, J lost 3 bases, and 11 bases lay in between. The CDR3 consists of 15 residues. The V gene's germline CDR1 is MNHNS and CDR2 SASEGT. CDR3 sequence: CASSEQGQGGNTIYF. The CDR3 DNA is TGTGCCAGCAGTGAACAGGGGCAAGGTGGAAACACCATATATTTT.

The V gene is TRBV7-2, the J gene TRBJ1-2, with 7 bases lining up with TRBD1. The length of the CDR3 is 14 residues. V shed 5 bases and J 7 bases; nucleotides not matched to a gene: 10. Germline values: CDR1 SGHTA, CDR2 FQGNSA. CDR3 DNA: TGTGCCAGCAGCCAGGGGGGCCAGAGGACTGGCTACACCTTC. Its translation: CASSQGGQRTGYTF.

This sequence joins TRBV19 and TRBJ1-5, with D perhaps TRBD1 (5 bases). Trimming left V 8 bases short and J 3 bases short, with 8 bases between. Per the germline V gene, CDR1 is LNHDA and CDR2 is SQIVND (reference sequence). The CDR3 extends over 12 amino acids. The chain's CDR3 is CASAGLNQPQHF. CDR3 in DNA: TGTGCCAGTGCAGGGCTCAATCAGCCCCAGCATTTT. Full variable domain (remainder filled in from reference TRBV19 and TRBJ1-5): DGGITQSPKYLFRKEGQNVTLSCEQNLNHDAMYWYRQDPGQGLRLIYYSQIVNDFQKGDIAEGYSVSREKKESFPLTVTSAQKNPTAFYLCASAGLNQPQHFGDGTRLSIL.

The V call is TRBV10-3, the J call TRBJ2-5; perhaps TRBD2 as D (6 bases). V lost 6 bases, J lost 1 base, and 9 bases lay in between. The CDR3 has 13 amino acids. Per germline, CDR1 ENHRY and CDR2 SYGVKD. The CDR3, as DNA: TGTGCCATCAGGCCGGGACTCCAAGAGACCCAGTACTTC. This encodes CAIRPGLQETQYF.

This clone was seen a single time. This chain links TRBV19 with TRBJ2-1; TRBD1 is a possible D gene (6 bases). V lost 6 bases and J 8 bases, leaving 11 bases between the germline ends. The CDR3 loop spans 12 amino acids. Looked up from germline, CDR1 is LNHDA and CDR2 is SQIVND (reference sequence). DNA of the CDR3: TGTGCCAGTAGCCCACAGGGTGATGAGCAGTTCTTC. Translating gives CASSPQGDEQFF.

This clone appeared a few times. This chain connects TRBV6-1 to TRBJ1-5; 7 nucleotides line up with TRBD1. Trimming took 4 bases from V and 3 from J; bases not matched to a gene: 6. Per the germline V gene, CDR1 is MNHNS and CDR2 is SASEGT. CDR3 length: 15 amino acids. The chain's CDR3 is CASSGTGGINQPQHF. The CDR3 nucleotides read TGTGCCAGCAGTGGGACAGGTGGAATCAATCAGCCCCAGCATTTT.

The CDR3 sequence: CASSSGLAGGYYNEQFF. CDR3 coding DNA: TGTGCCAGCAGCTCAGGACTAGCGGGGGGTTATTACAATGAGCAGTTCTTC. V and J are TRBV7-3 and TRBJ2-1; the match to TRBD2 covers 14 bases. This CDR3 comprises 17 residues. The V and J ends lost 4 bases and 4 bases, in that order; junction bases with no gene match: 6. The V gene's germline CDR1 is SGHTA and CDR2 FQGTGA.

The rearrangement joins TRBV29-1 to TRBJ1-1, with D unclear. The germline V and J ends were trimmed by 1 base and 9 bases, with 9 bases remaining between them. Germline assignment: CDR1 SQVTM and CDR2 ANQGSEA. The CDR3 is 11 residues long. The CDR3, as DNA: TGCAGCGTTGAAGCCGGGTTCAAAGCTTTCTTT. As protein: CSVEAGFKAFF. The full variable domain, rest sourced from reference TRBV29-1 and TRBJ1-1, is SAVISQKPSRDICQRGTSLTIQCQVDSQVTMMFWYRQQPGQSLTLIATANQGSEATYESGFVIDKFPISRPNLTFSTLTVSNMSPEDSSIYLCSVEAGFKAFFGQGTRLTVV.

The rearrangement joins TRBV5-1 to TRBJ2-2, with D perhaps matching TRBD2 (6 bases). CDR1 and CDR2 (germline): SGHRS, YFSETQ. This CDR3 has 17 amino acids. V was shortened by 3 bases and J by 0 bases, with 15 bases between the two germline ends. CDR3 protein: CASSWGVQRTNTGELFF. The CDR3 coding sequence is TGCGCCAGCAGCTGGGGGGTTCAGCGGACGAACACCGGGGAGCTGTTTTTT.